This TCR beta chain was sequenced for a study of T cell responses to AZD1222 COVID-19 vaccine. Sequencing was performed with immunoSEQ multiplex PCR; in TCRdb, only in-frame clones are kept and a portion is missing. The table has roughly 100,000 clones, 80% to 90% seen once. The CDR3 spans 18 residues. V dropped 2 bases and J dropped 5; count of bases not matched to a gene: 16. The germline V gene has CDR1 SGHTA and CDR2 FQGNSA. This sequence joins TRBV7-2 and TRBJ2-5, with 8 bases lining up with TRBD2. The source is an adult in good health. The sequences come from peripheral blood, collected on day 0 of AZD1222 vaccination. In nucleotides, the CDR3 is TGTGCCAGCAGCTTAAGGTATAGCGGGGACTCCAACAGGGAGACCCAGTACTTC. Residues: CASSLRYSGDSNRETQYF.